Listed here are 32 T cell receptor beta chains from one sample, sequenced in a study of cytomegalovirus exposure and HLA in healthy donors. Amplification used 60 Vbeta primers and 13 Jbeta primers. TCRdb keeps only in-frame clones here, not all; method: immunoSEQ multiplex PCR. Of about 190,000 clones listed, 81% are singletons. Sequencing used PBMCs. The receptors shown here come from a woman in her late teens or twenties in good health and CMV-seropositive.

This clone was picked up one time. The chain couples TRBV4-3 to TRBJ2-1; TRBD1 matches 11 bases. The CDR3 covers 15 residues. Germline assignment: CDR1 LGHNA and CDR2 YSLEER. J lost 6 bases, V lost 3 bases, and 4 bases had no gene match. The CDR3 DNA is TGCGCCAGCAGCCACAGGGGGACAGGGGGCAATGAGCAGTTCTTC. Protein product: CASSHRGTGGNEQFF.

The chain has TRBV4-2 and TRBJ1-2, with D unresolved. The length of the CDR3 is 15 residues. Between the trimmed V and J ends, which lost 0 bases and 4 bases, there was a span of 12 bases. Germline loops: CDR1 LGHNA, CDR2 YNFKEQ. The CDR3 nucleotides are TGTGCCAGCAGCCAAGATCGCTCAGAGGGCTATGGCTACACCTTC. Its translation: CASSQDRSEGYGYTF.

The V and J genes are TRBV7-9 and TRBJ2-1; maybe TRBD2 (5 bases). This CDR3 is built from 15 residues. Deletions cut 5 bases from V and 3 bases from J, with 14 bases between. The germline V gene encodes CDR1 SEHNR and CDR2 FQNEAQ (reference sequence). CDR3 sequence: CASSPRSGYYNEQFF. CDR3 bases: TGTGCCAGCAGCCCTCGGTCGGGGTACTACAATGAGCAGTTCTTC.

The rearrangement joins TRBV18 to TRBJ2-7; 10 bases align to TRBD1. The V gene's germline CDR1 is KGHSH and CDR2 LQKENI. The CDR3 spans 15 residues. V shed 5 bases, J shed 5 bases, and the junction held 9 bases outside the gene matches. The CDR3, as DNA: TGTGCCAGCTCATCCCTAGGACAGGGGGGCCACGAGCAGTACTTC. Protein product: CASSSLGQGGHEQYF.

Here the CDR3 reads CASSPGAGVNNEQFF. Written as DNA, the CDR3 is TGTGCCAGCAGCCCCGGAGCGGGGGTAAATAATGAGCAGTTCTTC. V and J are TRBV9 and TRBJ2-1; 8 nucleotides agree with TRBD2. The germline gives CDR1 SGDLS, CDR2 YYNGEE. The CDR3 spans 15 residues. V shed 4 bases and J 7 bases; nucleotides not matched to a gene: 10.

This clone has a handful of counts. This chain uses TRBV5-4 with TRBJ2-2; TRBD2 aligns across 11 bases. Germline CDR1 is SGHNT and CDR2 is YYREEE (reference sequence). J lost 8 bases, V lost 3 bases, and 9 bases had no gene match. This CDR3 comprises 16 residues. CDR3 amino acids: CASSSPTSGASGELFF. DNA for the CDR3: TGTGCCAGCAGCTCACCGACTAGCGGGGCGTCGGGGGAGCTGTTTTTT.

The chain couples TRBV6-5 to TRBJ1-6; TRBD1 is a possible D gene (5 bases). CDR3 length: 15 amino acids. Germline lookup yields CDR1 MNHEY and CDR2 SVGAGI. V lost 4 bases and J 7 bases, leaving 14 bases between the germline ends. The CDR3 bases are TGTGCCAGCAGTTCCCAGGGTACTATGAATTCACCCCTCCACTTT. Translation: CASSSQGTMNSPLHF.

The chain is built from TRBV4-3 and TRBJ1-6; D is uncertain. Germline V CDR1 and CDR2: LGHNA, YSLEER. This CDR3 comprises 18 residues. Trimming removed 0 bases from V and 0 bases from J, with 12 bases in between. The CDR3 spells CASSQDQVERSYNSPLHF. CDR3 DNA: TGCGCCAGCAGCCAAGATCAAGTAGAACGCTCCTATAATTCACCCCTCCACTTT.

The V and J genes are TRBV7-7 and TRBJ2-5; 7 positions match TRBD2. Trimming took 0 bases from V and 4 from J; bases not matched to a gene: 5. CDR3 size: 15 residues. Germline V gives CDR1 SSHAT, CDR2 FNYEAQ (reference sequence). CDR3 sequence reads: CASSLAGGIVETQYF. The CDR3, as DNA: TGTGCCAGCAGCTTAGCCGGGGGGATTGTAGAGACCCAGTACTTC.

The chain recombines TRBV2 with TRBJ2-3; D uncertain. V gave up 6 bases and J gave up 2 bases, with 6 bases separating them. Germline lookup yields CDR1 SNHLY and CDR2 FYNNEI. The CDR3 spans 12 residues. The CDR3 reads CASRTLTDTQYF. The CDR3, as DNA: TGTGCCAGCAGAACTCTCACAGATACGCAGTATTTT.

This clone was seen just once. The V gene is TRBV4-1, the J gene TRBJ2-3, with TRBD2 matching 9 bases. The CDR3 consists of 18 residues. V lost 2 bases and J lost 2; bases outside the gene matches: 11. Germline CDR1 is MGHRA and CDR2 is YSYEKL. The CDR3 is CASSQTVQRGASTDTQYF. The CDR3 DNA is TGCGCCAGCAGCCAAACGGTACAGCGGGGGGCTTCCACAGATACGCAGTATTTT.

The table lists this clone with a few counts. The gene calls are TRBV19 and TRBJ2-7; D is undetermined. The CDR3 covers 13 residues. The germline CDR1 and CDR2 sequences are LNHDA and SQIVND (reference sequence). The V gene lost 5 bases and the J gene lost 12 bases, with 20 bases spanning the gap. The chain's CDR3 is CASSATRGSYPYF. CDR3 bases: TGTGCCAGTAGTGCGACTCGAGGTAGTTATCCGTACTTC. Supplemented by reference TRBV19 and TRBJ2-7, the full variable domain reads DGGITQSPKYLFRKEGQNVTLSCEQNLNHDAMYWYRQDPGQGLRLIYYSQIVNDFQKGDIAEGYSVSREKKESFPLTVTSAQKNPTAFYLCASSATRGSYPYFGPGTRLTVT.

This clone was seen only a few times. V usage is TRBV30 and J usage is TRBJ1-3; 9 bases match TRBD1. The J segment lost 2 bases and the V segment lost 2 bases, leaving 4 bases of the junction unmatched. This CDR3 has 15 residues. Germline lookup yields CDR1 GTSNPN and CDR2 SVGIG (reference sequence). This chain's CDR3 is CAWSPRQGAGNTIYF. CDR3 DNA: TGTGCCTGGAGTCCCCGACAGGGGGCTGGAAACACCATATATTTT.

A remark on this clone: Other nucleotide sequences from this sample produce the same CDR3. V and J are TRBV6-1 and TRBJ2-5; TRBD2 matches 12 bases. CDR3 length: 15 amino acids. Germline V gives CDR1 MNHNS, CDR2 SASEGT. Trimming at V came to 6 bases and at J to 4 bases, leaving 6 bases not matched to a gene. DNA of the CDR3: TGTGCCAGCAGAGCTAGCGGGGGGGCCTCAGAGACCCAGTACTTC. Translating gives CASRASGGASETQYF.

The genes are TRBV5-1 and TRBJ2-1, with D perhaps TRBD1 (6 bases). The CDR3 is 16 residues long. Germline V CDR1 and CDR2: SGHRS, YFSETQ. The V end lost 4 bases, the J end lost 4 bases, and 18 bases lay between the germline ends. This CDR3 is CASSPPRGPMYNEQFF. The CDR3 bases are TGCGCCAGCAGCCCACCCAGGGGCCCGATGTACAATGAGCAGTTCTTC.

This clone was detected once. The chain couples TRBV7-3 to TRBJ1-1; D is perhaps TRBD1 (6 bases). The CDR3 is 14 residues long. Germline-derived CDR1 and CDR2 are SGHTA and FQGTGA. The V end lost 2 bases, the J end lost 4 bases, and 11 bases lay between the germline ends. The CDR3 DNA follows: TGTGCCAGCAGCTTAGGTCAGGGGACCACTGAAGCTTTCTTT. This translates into CASSLGQGTTEAFF.

The chain is built from TRBV6-5 and TRBJ1-1, with 7 bases fitting TRBD1. Germline loops: CDR1 MNHEY, CDR2 SVGAGI. The V and J ends lost 4 bases and 1 base, in that order; junction bases with no gene match: 6. The CDR3 contains 15 residues. In DNA, the CDR3 is TGTGCCAGCAGTTTTCAGGGGGTGAGGAACACTGAAGCTTTCTTT. Protein sequence: CASSFQGVRNTEAFF.

The chain joins TRBV19 to TRBJ1-2, with 8 bases lining up with TRBD1. The germline V gene encodes CDR1 LNHDA and CDR2 SQIVND (reference sequence). There are 14 residues in the CDR3. V lost 6 bases, J lost 6 bases, and 9 bases stayed unmatched. The CDR3 protein is CASSHRTGTNGYTF. CDR3 coding DNA: TGTGCCAGTAGCCACCGGACAGGGACGAATGGCTACACCTTC.

V usage is TRBV4-3 and J usage is TRBJ2-1; tentative D call: TRBD2 (7 bases). The V gene's germline CDR1 is LGHNA and CDR2 YSLEER. The CDR3 totals 17 residues. Trimming removed 3 bases from V and 2 bases from J, with 17 bases in between. CDR3 residues: CASSQDLEGGAYNEQFF. The CDR3 DNA follows: TGCGCCAGCAGCCAGGACCTCGAGGGGGGGGCCTACAATGAGCAGTTCTTC.

The rearrangement joins TRBV5-1 to TRBJ2-1; 10 bases line up with TRBD2. Germline CDR1 SGHRS, CDR2 YFSETQ. The J segment lost 3 bases and the V segment lost 3 bases, leaving 3 bases of the junction unmatched. The CDR3 is made up of 15 amino acids. The CDR3 spells CASSSGTSDYNEQFF. CDR3 bases: TGCGCCAGCAGCTCTGGGACTAGCGACTACAATGAGCAGTTCTTC.

The rearrangement uses TRBV10-3 and TRBJ2-1; 13 nucleotides align to TRBD2. Germline-derived CDR1 and CDR2 are ENHRY and SYGVKD. The ends lost 0 bases at V and 7 bases at J; junction bases unmatched: 3. This CDR3 contains 16 residues. DNA for the CDR3: TGTGCCATCAGTGAGTCGGGACTAGCGGGGAGAAATGAGCAGTTCTTC. Its protein is CAISESGLAGRNEQFF.

The gene calls are TRBV27 and TRBJ2-1, with 10 positions matching TRBD2. Germline trimming cut 3 bases from V and 5 bases from J; bases unmatched to any gene: 7. Germline CDR1 reads MNHEY; CDR2 reads SMNVEV (reference sequence). CDR3 size: 16 residues. In DNA form, the CDR3 reads TGTGCCAGCAGTTTCTTAACTAGCGGGGACAACAATGAGCAGTTCTTC. This sequence encodes CASSFLTSGDNNEQFF.

This clone has a handful of counts. The rearrangement links TRBV4-1 to TRBJ1-6; D not resolved. The CDR3 sequence is 19 residues long. V dropped 1 base and J dropped 9 bases, with 25 bases sitting between them. CDR1 is MGHRA, CDR2 YSYEKL, per germline. CDR3 region: CASSQGPGSYPNAGSPLHF. DNA for the CDR3: TGCGCCAGCAGCCAAGGACCGGGGTCATACCCCAACGCTGGTTCACCCCTCCACTTT.

The V call is TRBV19, the J call TRBJ2-1, with 14 bases aligning to TRBD2. The length of the CDR3 is 18 residues. Looked up from germline, CDR1 is LNHDA and CDR2 is SQIVND (reference sequence). V was clipped by 5 bases and J by 5 bases; unmatched bases: 11. As DNA, the CDR3 is TGTGCCAGTAGTCCTTATCCCCGACTAGCGGGGGGGAACAATGAGCAGTTCTTC. Residues: CASSPYPRLAGGNNEQFF.

The V call is TRBV1, the J call TRBJ2-5; the D segment call TRBD2 is taken from the table without a DNA check. TRBV1 is listed as a pseudogene. This CDR3 has 21 amino acids. The CDR3 DNA sequence: TGCACCAGCAGCGAAGGGCCAGTTAGCGGGGGGGCCGGTGTCCGGGGGGAGACCCAGTACTTC. Protein product: CTSSEGPVSGGAGVRGETQYF.

The CDR3 region is CAISEVGSYEQYF. The CDR3 region has the DNA TGTGCCATCAGTGAGGTGGGGAGCTACGAGCAGTACTTC. V gene TRBV10-3 combines with J gene TRBJ2-7; D perhaps matches TRBD2 (5 bases). V was cut by 2 bases and J by 3 bases, with 8 bases left in between. The CDR3 runs 13 residues. The germline V gene encodes CDR1 ENHRY and CDR2 SYGVKD.

This clone occurred a few times. The CDR3 region has the DNA TGTGCCAGCCACGAAAGACTAGCGGCTTACAATGAGCAGTTCTTC. Protein: CASHERLAAYNEQFF. The chain employs TRBV11-2 and TRBJ2-1, with 9 bases lining up with TRBD2. Germline loops: CDR1 SGHAT, CDR2 FQNNGV. The CDR3 covers 15 residues. The V gene end was trimmed by 8 bases and the J gene end by 4 bases; junction bases not matched to a gene: 9. The whole variable domain, filled in from reference TRBV11-2 and TRBJ2-1, reads EAGVAQSPRYKIIEKRQSVAFWCNPISGHATLYWYQQILGQGPKLLIQFQNNGVVDDSQLPKDRFSAERLKGVDSTLKIQPAKLEDSAVYLCASHERLAAYNEQFFGPGTRLTVL.

This clone was observed once. The V and J genes are TRBV11-3 and TRBJ2-7; D is undetermined. The CDR3 is 13 amino acids. V was shortened by 0 bases and J by 3 bases, with 6 bases between the two germline ends. Germline assignment: CDR1 SGHNT and CDR2 YENEEA. The CDR3 loop is CASSLEPYYEQYV. CDR3 DNA: TGTGCCAGCAGCTTAGAACCTTACTACGAGCAGTACGTC.

The chain couples TRBV7-9 to TRBJ2-3; D not resolved. The CDR3 has 14 residues. The V gene's germline CDR1 is SEHNR and CDR2 FQNEAQ (reference sequence). Trimming removed 3 bases from V and 0 bases from J, with 7 bases in between. The CDR3, as DNA: TGTGCCAGCAGCTTGGCTCAGAGCACAGATACGCAGTATTTT. As protein: CASSLAQSTDTQYF.

This sequence joins TRBV6-5 and TRBJ1-5, with D perhaps matching TRBD1 (5 bases). CDR3 length equals 14 residues. CDR1 and CDR2 (germline): MNHEY, SVGAGI. V lost 0 bases to trimming and J lost 6 bases, with 9 bases between them. The CDR3 coding sequence is TGTGCCAGCAGTTACTCGAAGGGGTTTCAGCCCCAGCATTTT. It is translated as CASSYSKGFQPQHF.

This clone is a singleton in its sample. The rearrangement uses TRBV28 and TRBJ2-7, with TRBD1 matching over 10 bases. The CDR3 loop spans 15 amino acids. V was clipped by 6 bases and J by 6 bases; unmatched bases: 11. Germline V CDR1 and CDR2: MDHEN, SYDVKM. In DNA form, the CDR3 reads TGTGCCAGCAGCCGAGCCGGGACAGGGGCTGGCGAGCAGTACTTC. Translation gives CASSRAGTGAGEQYF.

Comments on this clone: The junction shows a germline mismatch at one end, possibly a read error. The CDR3, as DNA: TGTGCTAGTGGGGCAACTGGGGCCAACGGCCTGACTTTC. This sequence encodes CASGATGANGLTF. This sequence joins TRBV12-5 and TRBJ2-6; D may be TRBD1 (5 bases). Germline assignment: CDR1 LGHNT and CDR2 FRNRAP. The CDR3 covers 13 residues.